The rows below give T cell receptor beta chains drawn from one sample of a study of shared clonotypes between healthy human individuals. Profiling relied on immunoSEQ multiplex PCR, and the TCRdb table lists in-frame clones only, not all of them. The sample lists roughly 1 million clones; about 74% were seen once. The specimen sequenced was memory CD4+ T cells sorted from blood. The receptors come from a young man in good health. Both conserved end residues are part of each CDR3. The D gene is left open where the match is weak. For some rows the clone size is stated as once, few or many, or as a class when expanded; others skip it.

v_gene	len	abundance	j_gene	d_gene	CDR3aa	CDR3nt
TRBV7-9	14	NA	TRBJ2-1	NA	CASSPEKSYNEQFF	TGTGCCAGCAGCCCAGAAAAGAGCTACAATGAGCAGTTCTTC
TRBV7-7	15	NA	TRBJ2-2	NA	CASSLVGGATGELFF	TGTGCTAGCAGCTTAGTCGGTGGGGCCACCGGGGAGCTGTTTTTT
TRBV6-1	17	NA	TRBJ2-6	TRBD1	CASSVGTGGSGANVLTF	TGTGCCAGCAGTGTTGGGACAGGGGGCTCTGGGGCCAACGTCCTGACTTTC
TRBV7-8	16	NA	TRBJ1-5	NA	CASSLANSYSNQPQHF	TGTGCCAGCAGCTTAGCGAACAGTTATAGCAATCAGCCCCAGCATTTT
TRBV28	14	NA	TRBJ1-2	TRBD1	CASRGTGGGYGYTF	TGTGCCAGCAGGGGGACAGGGGGCGGGTATGGCTACACCTTC
TRBV6-1	14	many	TRBJ1-1	TRBD1	CATRQGEGITEAFF	TGTGCCACCCGTCAGGGGGAAGGGATCACTGAAGCTTTCTTT
TRBV5-1	16	NA	TRBJ1-3	TRBD1	CASSLAEGGRGNTIYF	TGCGCCAGCAGCTTGGCCGAAGGGGGCCGGGGAAACACCATATATTTT
TRBV2	15	once	TRBJ2-6	NA	CASRERSSGANVLTF	TGTGCCAGCCGCGAAAGGAGCTCTGGGGCCAACGTCCTGACTTTC
TRBV27	14	once	TRBJ2-5	TRBD2	CASREAGGGETQYF	TGTGCCAGCAGGGAAGCGGGGGGAGGAGAGACCCAGTACTTC
TRBV6-1	15	NA	TRBJ2-7	TRBD1	CASSAGQVVAYEQYF	TGTGCCAGCAGTGCTGGACAGGTGGTGGCCTACGAACAGTACTTC
TRBV7-9	12	NA	TRBJ2-1	NA	CASSLRRNEQFF	TGTGCCAGCAGCCTCCGACGCAATGAGCAGTTCTTC
TRBV5-1	14	NA	TRBJ1-2	TRBD1	CASSSSGTAYGYTF	TGCGCCAGCAGCTCGTCCGGGACAGCCTATGGCTACACCTTC
TRBV7-6	16	few	TRBJ2-5	TRBD2	CASSRYGTSEQETQYF	TGTGCCAGCAGCCGATACGGGACTAGTGAACAAGAGACCCAGTACTTC
TRBV29-1	14	NA	TRBJ2-4	TRBD2	CSVGSGTSGNIQYF	TGCAGCGTTGGCTCCGGGACTAGCGGAAACATTCAGTACTTC
TRBV2	14	NA	TRBJ2-7	NA	CASSESEKFYEQYF	TGTGCCAGCAGTGAATCTGAGAAGTTCTACGAGCAGTACTTC
TRBV4-1	14	NA	TRBJ2-5	NA	CASSQGQRQETQYF	TGCGCCAGCAGCCAAGGACAAAGACAAGAGACCCAGTACTTC
TRBV30	11	NA	TRBJ2-3	NA	CAWSYEDTQYF	TGTGCCTGGAGTTATGAAGATACGCAGTATTTT
TRBV28	16	few	TRBJ1-2	TRBD1	CASSLLHAGQGRGYTF	TGTGCCAGCAGTTTACTCCACGCGGGACAGGGGAGAGGGTACACCTTC
TRBV18	15	few	TRBJ2-1	TRBD2	CASSPSGSWNNEQFF	TGTGCCAGCTCACCTAGCGGGAGTTGGAACAATGAGCAGTTCTTC
TRBV5-4	15	NA	TRBJ2-5	TRBD2	CASSRSGGLGETQYF	TGTGCCAGCAGCCGAAGCGGGGGCCTCGGGGAGACCCAGTACTTC
TRBV5-4	14	NA	TRBJ2-5	NA	CASSLSLIQETQYF	TGTGCCAGCAGCTTGTCTTTAATCCAAGAGACCCAGTACTTC
TRBV11-3	13	NA	TRBJ2-7	NA	CASSLDSGDEQYF	TGTGCCAGCAGCTTAGATTCAGGGGACGAGCAGTACTTC
TRBV18	17	NA	TRBJ2-5	TRBD1	CASSPYPGQGLGETQYF	TGTGCCAGCTCACCATACCCGGGACAGGGATTGGGAGAGACCCAGTACTTC
TRBV5-6	13	NA	TRBJ1-2	NA	CASSFQVGDGYTF	TGTGCCAGCAGCTTCCAAGTAGGGGATGGCTACACCTTC
TRBV2	13	once	TRBJ1-6	NA	CASKGGTSSPLHF	TGTGCCAGCAAGGGGGGGACGAGTTCACCCCTCCACTTT
TRBV7-9	18	few	TRBJ2-7	TRBD2	CASSSPGLAGWNSYEQYF	TGTGCCAGCAGCTCTCCTGGACTAGCGGGGTGGAACTCCTACGAGCAGTACTTC
TRBV6-1	13	NA	TRBJ2-5	NA	CASSVGRGETQYF	TGTGCCAGCAGTGTGGGGCGGGGCGAGACCCAGTACTTC
TRBV7-3	14	many	TRBJ2-3	NA	CASSPRASTDTQYF	TGTGCCAGCAGCCCAAGGGCCAGCACAGATACGCAGTATTTT
TRBV7-2	13	NA	TRBJ1-4	TRBD1	CASSFRQGEKLFF	TGTGCCAGCAGCTTTAGACAGGGTGAAAAACTGTTTTTT
TRBV2	13	NA	TRBJ1-1	NA	CASSVEDNTEAFF	TGTGCCAGCAGTGTCGAGGATAACACTGAAGCTTTCTTT
TRBV30	15	NA	TRBJ2-7	NA	CAWSVSQPSSYEQYF	TGTGCCTGGAGTGTCTCACAGCCTAGCTCCTACGAGCAGTACTTC
TRBV5-6	17	NA	TRBJ2-3	TRBD2	CASSLVGRVPSTDTQYF	TGTGCCAGCAGCTTGGTAGGGAGGGTCCCTAGCACAGATACGCAGTATTTT
TRBV7-2	14	NA	TRBJ2-3	NA	CASSRARGTDTQYF	TGTGCCAGCAGCCGCGCTAGGGGAACAGATACGCAGTATTTT
TRBV9	15	NA	TRBJ2-2	TRBD2	CASSVPSGGTGELFF	TGTGCCAGCAGCGTCCCTAGCGGGGGCACCGGGGAGCTGTTTTTT
TRBV10-2	15	NA	TRBJ2-1	NA	CASSDPKLAINEQFF	TGCGCCAGCAGTGACCCCAAACTAGCAATCAATGAGCAGTTCTTC
TRBV19	16	NA	TRBJ2-1	TRBD1	CASSLDRALVRNEQFF	TGTGCCAGTAGCCTGGACAGGGCGCTAGTTCGCAATGAGCAGTTCTTC
TRBV2	15	NA	TRBJ1-4	NA	CASSLTRGGEGKLFF	TGTGCCAGCAGCCTGACAAGAGGTGGAGAGGGAAAACTGTTTTTT
TRBV6-1	14	NA	TRBJ2-2	TRBD1	CASSGTEYTGELFF	TGTGCCAGCTCCGGGACAGAATACACCGGGGAGCTGTTTTTT
TRBV6-5	13	NA	TRBJ2-3	NA	CASRPPGPRMQYF	TGTGCCAGCAGACCGCCGGGGCCGCGCATGCAGTATTTT
TRBV7-9	15	once	TRBJ1-3	TRBD1	CASSSTGGSGNTIYF	TGTGCCAGCAGCTCCACAGGGGGATCTGGAAACACCATATATTTT
TRBV30	15	many	TRBJ1-2	TRBD1	CAWSGGDSNNYGYTF	TGTGCCTGGAGTGGCGGGGACAGCAATAACTATGGCTACACCTTC
TRBV2	14	NA	TRBJ1-1	NA	CASRRMEGGTEAFF	TGTGCCAGCAGAAGGATGGAGGGTGGGACTGAAGCTTTCTTT
TRBV30	13	NA	TRBJ2-1	TRBD2	CAWIHSGGNEQFF	TGTGCCTGGATTCATAGCGGGGGCAATGAGCAGTTCTTC
TRBV5-6	12	few	TRBJ2-2	NA	CASSHLPGELFF	TGTGCCAGCAGCCATCTCCCCGGGGAGCTGTTTTTT
TRBV9	13	NA	TRBJ2-5	NA	CASSQTGGETQYF	TGTGCCAGCAGCCAGACAGGTGGAGAGACCCAGTACTTC
TRBV5-1	14	NA	TRBJ1-1	NA	CASSPGGANTEAFF	TGCGCCAGCAGCCCGGGAGGGGCCAACACTGAAGCTTTCTTT
TRBV6-5	13	NA	TRBJ2-7	NA	CASRSGPVYEQYF	TGTGCCAGCAGATCGGGTCCGGTCTACGAGCAGTACTTC
TRBV10-3	17	NA	TRBJ1-6	TRBD1	CAISEPSSGQGGSPLHF	TGTGCCATCAGTGAGCCGAGTTCCGGACAGGGGGGTTCACCCCTCCACTTT
TRBV9	16	NA	TRBJ2-3	NA	CASSVGGVGNTDTQYF	TGTGCCAGCAGCGTCGGGGGAGTAGGGAACACAGATACGCAGTATTTT
TRBV14	11	NA	TRBJ2-2	NA	CASKRTGELFF	TGTGCCAGCAAGAGAACCGGGGAGCTGTTTTTT